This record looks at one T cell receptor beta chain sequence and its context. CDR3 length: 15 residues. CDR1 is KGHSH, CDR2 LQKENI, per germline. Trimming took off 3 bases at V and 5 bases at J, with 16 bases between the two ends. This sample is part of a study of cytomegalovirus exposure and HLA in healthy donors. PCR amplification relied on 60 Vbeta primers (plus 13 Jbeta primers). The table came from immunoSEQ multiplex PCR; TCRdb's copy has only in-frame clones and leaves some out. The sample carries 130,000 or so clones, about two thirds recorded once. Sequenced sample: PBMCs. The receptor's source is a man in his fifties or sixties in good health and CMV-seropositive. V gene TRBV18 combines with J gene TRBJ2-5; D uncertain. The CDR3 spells CASSPSLTTWETQYF. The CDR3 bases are TGTGCCAGCTCACCTTCCCTAACGACATGGGAGACCCAGTACTTC.